The present entry profiles one T cell receptor beta chain with its context. Its matching antigen is unknown. This entry is derived from a study of CD8+ T cells in alopecia areata. Treatment here: oral pan-JAK inhibitor, 5-10 mg twice daily. RNA was isolated and reverse transcribed to cDNA, the sequencing template. The method was immunoSEQ multiplex PCR; TCRdb's version includes in-frame clones alone and lacks a portion of them. Of more than 95,000 clones listed, about nine tenths were seen once; the top ten hold around 10%. V lost 0 bases and J lost 5, with 18 bases in between. The V gene's germline CDR1 is SGDLS and CDR2 YYNGEE. CDR3 length: 17 amino acids. The study's findings and limits: The study found tofacitinib significantly decreased scalp clonality and expanded CD8+ clones among the top 100.

This rearrangement joins TRBV9 to TRBJ1-5; the D is unclear. Sequencing was performed on CD8+ T cells sorted from blood, taken at approximately week 30, from a patient treated with tofacitinib. The TCR comes from a human donor with alopecia areata. The CDR3: CASSVGSGGKADQPQHF. The CDR3 nucleotides are TGTGCCAGCAGCGTAGGGAGTGGTGGGAAGGCCGATCAGCCCCAGCATTTT.